The rows below give T cell receptor beta chains drawn from one sample of a study of T-cell memory formation after mild COVID-19. TCRdb independently ran MiXCR on the 5' RACE reads; one entry per CDR3 protein. The sample holds a few hundred thousand distinct CDR3 sequences, more than 15% seen once. Specimen: PBMCs or a T cell subset sorted from them (not recorded which). These receptors were collected from a man younger than 30 who had mild COVID-19 (a few samples of this study predate the infection). Cell type and time point are not known. Both conserved end residues are part of each CDR3. The order of the fields is CDR3 protein, CDR3 DNA, D gene, J gene, V gene, clone size. A D gene is named only where the DNA matches it firmly. Size values are once, few and many counts, or a class for expanded clones, and some rows have none.

cdr3_aa: CASSYLGQTETQYF
cdr3_nt: TGTGCCAGCAGTTACCTGGGCCAAACGGAGACCCAGTACTTC
d_call: .
j_call: TRBJ2-5
v_call: TRBV6-5
clone_size: .

cdr3_aa: CASSQDPLGSGNSPLHF
cdr3_nt: TGCGCCAGCAGCCAAGATCCTTTGGGCTCCGGGAACTCACCCCTCCACTTT
d_call: .
j_call: TRBJ1-6
v_call: TRBV4-1
clone_size: .

cdr3_aa: CASSHDTSTSNEKLFF
cdr3_nt: TGCGCCAGCAGCCACGACACCTCGACTTCTAATGAAAAACTGTTTTTT
d_call: .
j_call: TRBJ1-4
v_call: TRBV4-3
clone_size: .

cdr3_aa: CSALASTTGELFF
cdr3_nt: TGCAGTGCCTTGGCCTCGACCACCGGGGAGCTGTTTTTT
d_call: .
j_call: TRBJ2-2
v_call: TRBV20-1
clone_size: .

cdr3_aa: CASSGHYNSPLHF
cdr3_nt: TGTGCCAGCAGTGGACACTATAATTCACCCCTCCACTTT
d_call: .
j_call: TRBJ1-6
v_call: TRBV6-5
clone_size: few

cdr3_aa: CSAGTQETQYF
cdr3_nt: TGCAGCGCCGGGACTCAAGAGACCCAGTACTTC
d_call: .
j_call: TRBJ2-5
v_call: TRBV29-1
clone_size: few

cdr3_aa: CASSTGLAGGRFYEQYF
cdr3_nt: TGTGCCAGCAGCACCGGACTAGCGGGGGGGCGGTTTTACGAGCAGTACTTC
d_call: TRBD2
j_call: TRBJ2-7
v_call: TRBV5-6
clone_size: .

cdr3_aa: CASSPPGAGNEQFF
cdr3_nt: TGTGCCAGCAGCCCTCCGGGGGCCGGGAATGAGCAGTTCTTC
d_call: .
j_call: TRBJ2-1
v_call: TRBV9
clone_size: few

cdr3_aa: CASSQDVGFEKLFF
cdr3_nt: TGCGCCAGCAGCCAAGACGTGGGGTTCGAAAAACTGTTTTTT
d_call: .
j_call: TRBJ1-4
v_call: TRBV4-3
clone_size: .

cdr3_aa: CASSQRADEQYF
cdr3_nt: TGCGCCAGCAGCCAAAGGGCAGACGAGCAGTACTTC
d_call: .
j_call: TRBJ2-7
v_call: TRBV4-1
clone_size: .

cdr3_aa: CASSGTDDGYTF
cdr3_nt: TGTGCCAGCAGTGGGACAGACGATGGCTACACCTTC
d_call: TRBD1
j_call: TRBJ1-2
v_call: TRBV12-3/TRBV12-4
clone_size: .

cdr3_aa: CASSAGGPYNSPLHF
cdr3_nt: TGTGCCAGCAGTGCGGGGGGCCCCTATAATTCACCCCTCCACTTT
d_call: .
j_call: TRBJ1-6
v_call: TRBV6-6
clone_size: few

cdr3_aa: CATSGRPGPYNEQFF
cdr3_nt: TGTGCCACCAGCGGACGACCGGGACCCTACAATGAGCAGTTCTTC
d_call: .
j_call: TRBJ2-1
v_call: TRBV15
clone_size: .

cdr3_aa: CASSLEDLSYTF
cdr3_nt: TGCGCCAGCAGCTTGGAAGATCTGAGCTACACCTTC
d_call: .
j_call: TRBJ1-2
v_call: TRBV5-1
clone_size: few

cdr3_aa: CASSVQRDQPQHF
cdr3_nt: TGTGCCAGCAGTGTACAGCGGGATCAGCCCCAGCATTTT
d_call: .
j_call: TRBJ1-5
v_call: TRBV6-1
clone_size: few

cdr3_aa: CASSTAGPRFEQYF
cdr3_nt: TGTGCCAGCAGTACCGCGGGCCCCAGGTTCGAGCAGTACTTC
d_call: .
j_call: TRBJ2-7
v_call: TRBV6-6
clone_size: few

cdr3_aa: CSAWTSGGLSSYNEQFF
cdr3_nt: TGCAGTGCTTGGACTAGCGGGGGCCTTAGCTCCTACAATGAGCAGTTCTTC
d_call: TRBD2
j_call: TRBJ2-1
v_call: TRBV20-1
clone_size: .

cdr3_aa: CASSSQQGFYGYTF
cdr3_nt: TGTGCCAGCAGTTCACAACAGGGGTTTTATGGCTACACCTTC
d_call: TRBD1
j_call: TRBJ1-2
v_call: TRBV11-2
clone_size: .

cdr3_aa: CASSLGQTIQETQYF
cdr3_nt: TGCGCCAGCAGCTTGGGACAGACTATTCAAGAGACCCAGTACTTC
d_call: .
j_call: TRBJ2-5
v_call: TRBV5-1
clone_size: .

cdr3_aa: CASSPGTGVGIQYF
cdr3_nt: TGTGCCAGCAGCCCTGGGACAGGGGTCGGCATTCAGTACTTC
d_call: TRBD1
j_call: TRBJ2-4
v_call: TRBV7-3
clone_size: few

cdr3_aa: CASSMGLAGGTQYF
cdr3_nt: TGTGCCAGCAGCATGGGACTAGCGGGGGGGACCCAGTACTTC
d_call: TRBD2
j_call: TRBJ2-5
v_call: TRBV7-2
clone_size: many

cdr3_aa: CASSSRLFTGELFF
cdr3_nt: TGTGCCAGCAGCTCGCGACTGTTCACCGGGGAGCTGTTTTTT
d_call: .
j_call: TRBJ2-2
v_call: TRBV7-2
clone_size: many

cdr3_aa: CASSTNRGNEQFF
cdr3_nt: TGTGCCAGCAGTACCAACAGGGGCAATGAGCAGTTCTTC
d_call: TRBD1
j_call: TRBJ2-1
v_call: TRBV12-3/TRBV12-4
clone_size: few

cdr3_aa: CASSSTSNYGYTF
cdr3_nt: TGTGCCAGCAGCAGCACGAGCAACTATGGCTACACCTTC
d_call: .
j_call: TRBJ1-2
v_call: TRBV7-6
clone_size: .

cdr3_aa: CSANTGLAGDTQYF
cdr3_nt: TGCAGTGCCAACACAGGACTAGCGGGGGATACGCAGTATTTT
d_call: TRBD2
j_call: TRBJ2-3
v_call: TRBV20-1
clone_size: many

cdr3_aa: CATAPGTRGTDTQYF
cdr3_nt: TGTGCCACGGCCCCGGGGACCAGGGGGACAGATACGCAGTATTTT
d_call: TRBD1
j_call: TRBJ2-3
v_call: TRBV10-3
clone_size: .

cdr3_aa: CSARPPGLVFNEQFF
cdr3_nt: TGCAGTGCTAGGCCTCCGGGACTCGTTTTCAATGAGCAGTTCTTC
d_call: .
j_call: TRBJ2-1
v_call: TRBV20-1
clone_size: many

cdr3_aa: CASSRRLAPGELFF
cdr3_nt: TGTGCCAGCAGCAGACGACTAGCTCCCGGGGAGCTGTTTTTT
d_call: TRBD2
j_call: TRBJ2-2
v_call: TRBV7-2
clone_size: few

cdr3_aa: CASPAGPGELFF
cdr3_nt: TGTGCCAGTCCTGCGGGACCCGGGGAGCTGTTTTTT
d_call: .
j_call: TRBJ2-2
v_call: TRBV11-2
clone_size: .

cdr3_aa: CASSVGAQADTQYF
cdr3_nt: TGTGCCAGCAGCGTAGGGGCCCAGGCAGATACGCAGTATTTT
d_call: .
j_call: TRBJ2-3
v_call: TRBV9
clone_size: few

cdr3_aa: CASSLGSRSEKLFF
cdr3_nt: TGTGCCAGCAGCTTGGGAAGTCGGAGTGAAAAACTGTTTTTT
d_call: .
j_call: TRBJ1-4
v_call: TRBV7-9
clone_size: .

cdr3_aa: CASSSAGQNTGELFF
cdr3_nt: TGCGCCAGCAGCTCCGCGGGGCAGAACACCGGGGAGCTGTTTTTT
d_call: .
j_call: TRBJ2-2
v_call: TRBV5-1
clone_size: many

cdr3_aa: CASSSGPHSYEQYF
cdr3_nt: TGTGCCAGCAGTTCAGGGCCCCACTCCTACGAGCAGTACTTC
d_call: .
j_call: TRBJ2-7
v_call: TRBV12-3/TRBV12-4
clone_size: many

cdr3_aa: CASSIPTGPSYGYTF
cdr3_nt: TGTGCCAGCAGCATCCCGACTGGGCCCTCCTATGGCTACACCTTC
d_call: .
j_call: TRBJ1-2
v_call: TRBV7-2
clone_size: few

cdr3_aa: CAISEWTGITGELFF
cdr3_nt: TGTGCCATCAGCGAATGGACAGGGATCACCGGGGAGCTGTTTTTT
d_call: TRBD1
j_call: TRBJ2-2
v_call: TRBV10-3
clone_size: .

cdr3_aa: CASSQEERGETQYF
cdr3_nt: TGTGCCAGCAGCCAAGAGGAGCGGGGTGAGACCCAGTACTTC
d_call: TRBD2
j_call: TRBJ2-5
v_call: TRBV4-2
clone_size: .

cdr3_aa: CAWSVPGVGAFF
cdr3_nt: TGTGCCTGGAGTGTACCGGGGGTCGGGGCTTTCTTT
d_call: .
j_call: TRBJ1-1
v_call: TRBV30
clone_size: .

cdr3_aa: CASSYRGTGVNSPLHF
cdr3_nt: TGTGCCAGCAGTTATAGGGGGACAGGGGTCAATTCACCCCTCCACTTT
d_call: TRBD1
j_call: TRBJ1-6
v_call: TRBV6-5
clone_size: few

cdr3_aa: CASSLAGAGANVLTF
cdr3_nt: TGTGCCAGCAGCTTAGCAGGGGCCGGGGCCAACGTCCTGACTTTC
d_call: .
j_call: TRBJ2-6
v_call: TRBV7-2
clone_size: many

cdr3_aa: CASSPQAVSSYEQYF
cdr3_nt: TGTGCCAGCAGCCCCCAGGCGGTGAGCTCCTACGAGCAGTACTTC
d_call: .
j_call: TRBJ2-7
v_call: TRBV7-2
clone_size: few

cdr3_aa: CSVAAVGRGNGYTF
cdr3_nt: TGCAGCGTTGCCGCTGTAGGGAGAGGGAATGGCTACACCTTC
d_call: .
j_call: TRBJ1-2
v_call: TRBV29-1
clone_size: .

cdr3_aa: CSARQGFTDTQYF
cdr3_nt: TGCAGTGCTAGACAGGGTTTCACAGATACGCAGTATTTT
d_call: .
j_call: TRBJ2-3
v_call: TRBV20-1
clone_size: few

cdr3_aa: CASSEAMWTGELFF
cdr3_nt: TGTGCCAGCAGTGAGGCAATGTGGACCGGGGAGCTGTTTTTT
d_call: .
j_call: TRBJ2-2
v_call: TRBV25-1
clone_size: .

cdr3_aa: CASSQVPRGNTTF
cdr3_nt: TGCGCCAGCAGCCAAGTTCCAAGGGGGAATACCACCTTC
d_call: .
j_call: TRBJ1-2
v_call: TRBV4-1
clone_size: few

cdr3_aa: CASSAVGRGAGETQYF
cdr3_nt: TGCGCCAGCAGCGCCGTGGGGCGGGGGGCCGGAGAGACCCAGTACTTC
d_call: TRBD2
j_call: TRBJ2-5
v_call: TRBV5-1
clone_size: .

cdr3_aa: CASSSQRGGGNEQFF
cdr3_nt: TGCGCCAGCAGCTCACAGCGGGGGGGCGGTAATGAGCAGTTCTTC
d_call: TRBD2
j_call: TRBJ2-1
v_call: TRBV5-1
clone_size: many

cdr3_aa: CASRFEPSHPGDEQYF
cdr3_nt: TGCGCCAGCAGGTTCGAACCCTCTCATCCTGGCGACGAGCAGTACTTC
d_call: .
j_call: TRBJ2-7
v_call: TRBV5-1
clone_size: many

cdr3_aa: CSAPFPSFYNEQFF
cdr3_nt: TGCAGTGCTCCTTTCCCCAGTTTCTACAATGAGCAGTTCTTC
d_call: .
j_call: TRBJ2-1
v_call: TRBV20-1
clone_size: many

cdr3_aa: CATRDVNTGELFF
cdr3_nt: TGCGCCACTCGGGACGTGAACACCGGGGAGCTGTTTTTT
d_call: .
j_call: TRBJ2-2
v_call: TRBV10-2
clone_size: many

cdr3_aa: CSAIASGGLKETQYF
cdr3_nt: TGCAGTGCTATCGCTAGCGGGGGGTTGAAAGAGACCCAGTACTTC
d_call: TRBD2
j_call: TRBJ2-5
v_call: TRBV20-1
clone_size: few

cdr3_aa: CASSLEGVTDTQYF
cdr3_nt: TGCGCCAGCAGCTTGGAGGGGGTTACAGATACGCAGTATTTT
d_call: .
j_call: TRBJ2-3
v_call: TRBV5-1
clone_size: few

cdr3_aa: CASSEVTSWGYGYTF
cdr3_nt: TGTGCCAGCAGCGAAGTGACTTCGTGGGGCTATGGCTACACCTTC
d_call: .
j_call: TRBJ1-2
v_call: TRBV7-2
clone_size: .

cdr3_aa: CASSQDRQATQYF
cdr3_nt: TGCGCCAGCAGCCAAGACCGGCAGGCCACGCAGTATTTT
d_call: .
j_call: TRBJ2-3
v_call: TRBV4-3
clone_size: many

cdr3_aa: CASSQERGGLYEQYF
cdr3_nt: TGCGCCAGCAGCCAAGAAAGGGGCGGATTATACGAGCAGTACTTC
d_call: .
j_call: TRBJ2-7
v_call: TRBV4-1
clone_size: many

cdr3_aa: CASSLVGGGSPLHF
cdr3_nt: TGTGCCAGCAGCTTAGTGGGTGGAGGATCACCCCTCCACTTT
d_call: .
j_call: TRBJ1-6
v_call: TRBV7-2
clone_size: many